This TCR beta chain was recovered during a study of T cell repertoires in cytomegalovirus infection. Study summary: Indicated by public TCR beta signatures were CMV infection and matching HLA type.

A remark on this clonotype: Antigen specificity is unknown.

Study observations and caveats: People with CMV and the relevant HLA were identified by cumulative public TCR beta family frequency. HLA-C-restricted CMV-specific TCR beta clonotypes were dominant in the ex vivo response.

The germline V and J ends were trimmed by 3 bases and 9 bases, with 14 bases remaining between them. Germline V gene lookup returns CDR1 KGHSH and CDR2 LQKENI. The CDR3 has 13 amino acids. TCRdb redid the calling of the reads with MiXCR, one entry per CDR3 protein. The repertoire holds approximately 390,000 distinct CDR3 sequences, roughly 36% seen once, with 13% in the top ten. The clonotype comes from a human donor in good health (CMV status not recorded). Some clones in this sample may be carry-over from other donors' samples. This chain links TRBV18 with TRBJ1-1; maybe TRBD1 (6 bases). Sequenced here: cultured PBMCs, sampled from culture after CMV antigen stimulation. The CDR3 reads CASSPRQGIKAFF. Here the CDR3 DNA reads TGTGCCAGCTCACCGAGGCAGGGGATTAAAGCTTTCTTT. The whole variable domain, remainder taken from reference TRBV18 and TRBJ1-1, is NAGVMQNPRHLVRRRGQEARLRCSPMKGHSHVYWYRQLPEEGLKFMVYLQKENIIDESGMPKERFSAEFPKEGPSILRIQQVVRGDSAAYFCASSPRQGIKAFFGQGTRLTVV.